What follows describes a single T cell receptor beta chain. Its antigen is unknown. This sample stems from a study of cytomegalovirus exposure and HLA in healthy donors. The overall study: A preliminary data release comprised around 85 million unique TCRs obtained from HLA-typed donors. Study-level findings and limits: Later findings reportedly placed an Asian-associated ancestry cluster below the approximately 670-donor mean for N-insertions.

The CDR3 is made up of 13 amino acids. V gave up 2 bases and J gave up 5 bases, with 6 bases separating them. CDR1 and CDR2 from the germline V gene are MNHNY and SVGAGI (reference sequence). It was with 60 Vbeta and 13 Jbeta primers that the PCR ran. The data were produced by immunoSEQ multiplex PCR, yet TCRdb's version contains in-frame clones alone and is incomplete. In all, the sample yields more than 45,000 clones. The clonotype was recovered from a woman aged 40 to 49 in good health and CMV-seronegative. Sequencing was carried out using PBMCs. J is TRBJ2-2 and V is TRBV6-6; no reliable D call. The CDR3 loop reads CASSYLGTGELFF. CDR3 DNA sequence: TGTGCCAGCAGTTACCTCGGGACCGGGGAGCTGTTTTTT.